Presented here are 5 T cell receptor beta chains from one specimen sequenced in a study of blood T cell repertoires in COVID-19. Produced via immunoSEQ multiplex PCR; TCRdb's table is partial and in-frame only. This sample has around 100,000 clones, with roughly 92% found just once. Source material: peripheral blood. These receptors all stem from a man between 65 and 79 years old with acute or convalescent COVID-19.

The chain links TRBV19 to TRBJ2-3, with TRBD2 matching 11 bases. The CDR3 contains 15 residues. Germline CDR1 reads LNHDA; CDR2 reads SQIVND (reference sequence). V shed 3 bases and J 4 bases; nucleotides not matched to a gene: 3. The DNA of the CDR3 is TGTGCCAGTAGTATTACTAGCGGGGGCCCAGATACGCAGTATTTT. It codes for CASSITSGGPDTQYF.

Concerning this clone: The junction and the germline gene differ at one end; a read error may be behind it. The rearrangement links TRBV2 to TRBJ2-2; 7 bases are a match to TRBD1. This CDR3 has 14 amino acids. Germline V gene lookup returns CDR1 SNHLY and CDR2 FYNNEI. CDR3 DNA sequence: TGTGCCAGCAGAGAAGGGGGCTGGAACGGGGAGCTGTTTTTT. Protein product: CASREGGWNGELFF.

This chain links TRBV7-2 with TRBJ1-2; D perhaps matches TRBD1 (5 bases). Per the germline V gene, CDR1 is SGHTA and CDR2 is FQGNSA. The CDR3 runs 16 residues. The V and J ends lost 3 bases and 6 bases respectively, with 20 bases between them. CDR3 DNA: TGTGCCAGCAGCTTCAAAGCCCCGGGGGGTCCCCATGGCTACACCTTC. The encoded protein is CASSFKAPGGPHGYTF.

The J gene is TRBJ2-1, the V gene TRBV19; 7 bases are shared with TRBD1. The CDR3 has 14 amino acids. From germline, CDR1 is LNHDA and CDR2 SQIVND (reference sequence). V gave up 7 bases and J gave up 1 base; unmatched junction bases: 4. CDR3 protein: CASTPGQSYNEQFF. For the CDR3, the DNA is TGTGCCAGTACACCGGGACAGTCCTACAATGAGCAGTTCTTC.

V and J are TRBV4-2 and TRBJ2-7; maybe TRBD2 (5 bases). Germline CDR1 is LGHNA and CDR2 is YNFKEQ. V lost 1 base and J lost 2, with 9 bases in between. CDR3 length: 14 residues. The CDR3 loop reads CASSQGTGTYEQYF. The CDR3 DNA sequence: TGTGCCAGCAGCCAAGGGACTGGGACCTACGAGCAGTACTTC.